This T cell receptor beta chain was profiled in a study of response to subunit inactivated influenza vaccine. Study-wide results and caveats: Few new T cells, the authors suggested, are recruited by each seasonal influenza vaccination.

The V gene's germline CDR1 is DFQATT and CDR2 SNEGSKA (reference sequence). CDR3 length equals 13 residues. The germline V and J ends were trimmed by 3 bases and 5 bases, with 13 bases remaining between them. MiXCR, applied by TCRdb to the RT-PCR reads, yields one record per CDR3 protein. The profile covers around 540,000 distinct CDR3 sequences, with approximately 12% appearing a single time and roughly 10% taken by the ten largest. Concerning this clonotype itself: Its antigen is undetermined.

The chain recombines TRBV20-1 with TRBJ2-5, with unresolved D. This clonotype was sampled from a middle-aged man who received an inactivated influenza vaccine. The source material was PBMCs from blood, sampled on the day of vaccination. CDR3 bases: TGCAGTGCTAGTTTGGCCTTTACTGAGACCCAGTACTTC. Its protein is CSASLAFTETQYF.